These 9 T cell receptor beta chains originate from one sample sequenced in a study of blood T cells in healthy people across ages. Then a second PCR, running roughly 7 to 11 cycles, was carried out with a sample-barcoded 5' primer and a J-beta primer mix. TCRdb recomputed calls from the 5' RACE reads with MiXCR, one row per CDR3 protein. The sample shows about 780,000 distinct CDR3 sequences, roughly 60% of them seen only once. Sample: blood. The origin of the receptors is a young man in good health.

V usage is TRBV5-5 and J usage is TRBJ2-4; 11 positions agree with TRBD2. The J call may be faulty, since TRBJ2-7 better matches the DNA end. This CDR3 is 15 amino acids long. Germline assignment: CDR1 SGHKS and CDR2 YYEKEE (reference sequence). The CDR3 spells CASSLTSGSHYEQYF. As DNA, the CDR3 is TGTGCCAGCAGCTTGACTAGCGGGAGTCATTACGAGCAGTACTTC.

The chain combines TRBV7-3 with TRBJ2-5; D gene ambiguous. Germline CDR1 is SGHTA and CDR2 is FQGTGA. CDR3 length: 14 residues. Trimming cost V 5 bases and J 7 bases, with 17 bases left between them. The DNA for the CDR3 is TGTGCCAGCAGCCCGCCTGGGGTCTCAGGGACCCAGTACTTC. It specifies CASSPPGVSGTQYF.

The rearrangement links TRBV5-1 to TRBJ1-5; a weak D match, TRBD1 (5 bases). The CDR3 is 15 amino acids. The V end was cut by 0 bases, the J end by 4 bases, with 11 bases between. Germline assignment: CDR1 SGHRS and CDR2 YFSETQ. CDR3 in amino acids: CASSLAGDPNQPQHF. CDR3 bases: TGCGCCAGCAGCTTGGCGGGGGACCCTAATCAGCCCCAGCATTTT. Combining the CDR3 with reference TRBV5-1 and TRBJ1-5 gives the whole variable domain KAGVTQTPRYLIKTRGQQVTLSCSPISGHRSVSWYQQTPGQGLQFLFEYFSETQRNKGNFPGRFSGRQFSNSRSEMNVSTLELGDSALYLCASSLAGDPNQPQHFGDGTRLSIL.

The chain couples TRBV20-1 to TRBJ2-5; D unclear. V dropped 6 bases and J dropped 5 bases, with 7 bases sitting between them. This CDR3 is 10 amino acids long. Looked up from germline, CDR1 is DFQATT and CDR2 is SNEGSKA (reference sequence). The CDR3 sequence is CSALEETQYF. Here the CDR3 DNA reads TGCAGTGCCCTGGAGGAGACCCAGTACTTC.

The chain links TRBV18 to TRBJ1-5; no definite D call. CDR1 and CDR2 (germline): KGHSH, LQKENI. The CDR3 is made up of 15 amino acids. The V end was cut by 1 base, the J end by 1 base, with 8 bases between. The CDR3 DNA follows: TGTGCCAGCTCACCACGGGCGGAGAGCAATCAGCCCCAGCATTTT. As protein: CASSPRAESNQPQHF.

Comment on this clonotype: At one end the junction does not follow the germline gene, possibly because of a read error. The V call is TRBV7-2, the J call TRBJ1-1, with unresolved D. CDR1 is SGHTA and CDR2 is FQGNSA in the germline V gene. The CDR3 extends over 13 amino acids. The CDR3 DNA follows: TGTGCCTGCAGCTCAGGACGTGGTAATGAAGCTTTCTTT. Its translation is CACSSGRGNEAFF.

With respect to this clonotype: One junction end disagrees with the germline gene, perhaps due to a read error. The chain has TRBV11-2 and TRBJ2-6, with TRBD1 as a possible D gene (5 bases). CDR3 length: 16 amino acids. The V gene's germline CDR1 is SGHAT and CDR2 FQNNGV. CDR3 nucleotides: TGTGCCAGCAGCCAATATGGGGAAGCTGGGGCCTACGTCCTGACTTTC. Translation: CASSQYGEAGAYVLTF.

The V and J genes are TRBV29-1 and TRBJ2-7, with D hard to call. Germline V gene lookup returns CDR1 SQVTM and CDR2 ANQGSEA. CDR3 size: 13 residues. The ends were cut back, 2 bases at V and 3 bases at J, with 11 bases in the middle. The CDR3 nucleotides read TGCAGCGTTGAACAGGTCGGTTACTACGAGCAGTACTTC. Encoded protein: CSVEQVGYYEQYF.

The chain couples TRBV20-1 to TRBJ1-5; D not certain. Germline assignment: CDR1 DFQATT and CDR2 SNEGSKA (reference sequence). Trimming left V 3 bases short and J 9 bases short, with 18 bases between. This CDR3 contains 14 residues. CDR3 coding DNA: TGCAGTGCTAGCCACAGTGGCAGCTCACGGCCCCAGCATTTT. The encoded protein is CSASHSGSSRPQHF.